Below are 28 T cell receptor beta chains sequenced from a single sample in a study of breast tumors, draining lymph nodes, adjacent tissues. Samples came from axillary lymph nodes draining the breast cancer. TCRdb reprocessed the multiplex PCR reads with MiXCR, giving one entry per CDR3 protein. The sample lists about 180,000 distinct CDR3 sequences; 30% to 35% were seen once. The specimen was axillary lymph node tissue. All receptors derive from a female donor with breast cancer. Some clones in this sample may be carry-over from other donors' samples.

As concerns this clonotype: This may be a read error: a much more frequent sequence differs by one nucleotide. The chain couples TRBV28 to TRBJ2-7; no definite D call. CDR1 is MDHEN, CDR2 SYDVKM, per germline. V shed 3 bases and J shed 2 bases, with 5 bases lying between them. The CDR3 loop spans 12 amino acids. For the CDR3, the DNA is TGTGCCAGCAGTTTTTACCCCTACGAGCAGTACTTC. This gives the protein CASSFYPYEQYF.

The chain has TRBV4-2 and TRBJ1-5; TRBD1 is a possible D gene (6 bases). This CDR3 has 17 amino acids. V was shortened by 3 bases and J by 0 bases, with 15 bases between the two germline ends. Germline-derived CDR1 and CDR2 are LGHNA and YNFKEQ. The CDR3 DNA reads as TGTGCCAGCAGCCAGAGGGAGCGGGGGCATAGCAATCAGCCCCAGCATTTT. Translated: CASSQRERGHSNQPQHF.

The rearrangement joins TRBV9 to TRBJ1-4; perhaps TRBD1 as D (5 bases). V dropped 3 bases and J dropped 7 bases, with 10 bases sitting between them. Per germline, CDR1 SGDLS and CDR2 YYNGEE. This CDR3 is 13 amino acids long. The chain's CDR3 is CASSAGAGEKLFF. Written as DNA, the CDR3 is TGTGCCAGCAGCGCCGGGGCAGGTGAAAAACTGTTTTTT.

The V gene is TRBV7-6, the J gene TRBJ2-1, with a possible D match to TRBD1 (7 bases). Germline assignment: CDR1 SGHVS and CDR2 FNYEAQ. The CDR3 consists of 18 residues. V shed 1 base and J shed 1 base, with 17 bases lying between them. CDR3 residues: CASSLGGAAGGSYNEQFF. In DNA form, the CDR3 reads TGTGCCAGCAGCTTAGGGGGTGCGGCAGGGGGGTCCTACAATGAGCAGTTCTTC.

The rearrangement joins TRBV19 to TRBJ2-3; D is unresolved. The CDR3 sequence is 14 residues long. Germline values: CDR1 LNHDA, CDR2 SQIVND (reference sequence). V dropped 3 bases and J dropped 2 bases, with 9 bases sitting between them. The CDR3 DNA reads as TGTGCCAGTAGTATCTTACGTTTCACAGATACGCAGTATTTT. Translated, it gives CASSILRFTDTQYF.

This clonotype was seen many times. The V and J genes are TRBV20-1 and TRBJ2-1, with 10 positions matching TRBD2. Trimming cost V 2 bases and J 6 bases; bases outside gene matches: 7. Germline V lookup: CDR1 DFQATT, CDR2 SNEGSKA (reference sequence). The CDR3 spans 15 residues. CDR3 bases: TGCAGTGCTAGACCTAGCGGGAGAGTAGTCAATGAGCAGTTCTTC. It encodes CSARPSGRVVNEQFF.

Remarks on this clonotype: With a much larger clone just one base away, this may be a read error. The rearrangement links TRBV9 to TRBJ2-1; D unclear. Germline loops: CDR1 SGDLS, CDR2 YYNGEE. Trimming pared 1 base from V and 12 bases from J, leaving 11 bases between. This CDR3 region has 12 residues. In DNA, the CDR3 is TGTGCCAGCAGCGTATCCCCGTATGTGCAGTTCTTC. Its protein product is CASSVSPYVQFF. Complete variable domain (other parts from reference TRBV9 and TRBJ2-1): DSGVTQTPKHLITATGQRVTLRCSPRSGDLSVYWYQQSLDQGLQFLIQYYNGEERAKGNILERFSAQQFPDLHSELNLSSLELGDSALYFCASSVSPYVQFFGPGTRLTVL.

This clonotype was seen a handful of times. At one end, the junction sequence differs from germline, possibly due to a read error. The V gene is TRBV5-6, the J gene TRBJ1-4, with TRBD1 identical over 7 bases. Per the germline V gene, CDR1 is SGHDT and CDR2 is YYEEEE. The CDR3 runs to 12 residues. The CDR3 DNA is TGTGCCAGCAGCTCACTGACAGGGATACTGCTTTTT. Encoded protein: CASSSLTGILLF.

In the case of this clonotype: Possible read error: a much larger clone is one base away. This is likely a read error, given that the CDR3 carries no conserved phenylalanine or tryptophan at its end. The chain's CDR3 is CASSPPVPNSPLHY. The CDR3 region has the DNA TGTGCCAGCTCACCACCCGTCCCAAATTCACCCCTCCACTAT. The chain uses TRBV18 and TRBJ1-6, with no clear D. The CDR3 consists of 14 residues. V dropped 0 bases and J dropped 7 bases, with 7 bases sitting between them. Germline V gives CDR1 KGHSH, CDR2 LQKENI.

This clonotype occurred many times. This rearrangement joins TRBV5-1 to TRBJ2-5; 7 bases agree with TRBD2. CDR1 is SGHRS and CDR2 is YFSETQ in the germline V gene. V shed 0 bases, J shed 5 bases, and the junction held 4 bases outside the gene matches. The CDR3 is 14 residues long. The CDR3 spells CASSLERGGETQYF. The CDR3 nucleotides are TGCGCCAGCAGCTTGGAGCGGGGAGGGGAGACCCAGTACTTC.

This clonotype was detected many times. V is TRBV18 and J is TRBJ2-2; D perhaps matches TRBD2 (5 bases). Germline CDR1 and CDR2: KGHSH and LQKENI. V was clipped by 2 bases and J by 7 bases, with 8 bases between them. The CDR3 is 13 amino acids. CDR3 in DNA: TGTGCCAGCTCACCAAACGAGGGCGGGGAGCTGTTTTTT. It codes for CASSPNEGGELFF. The complete variable domain, with remaining parts taken from reference TRBV18 and TRBJ2-2, reads NAGVMQNPRHLVRRRGQEARLRCSPMKGHSHVYWYRQLPEEGLKFMVYLQKENIIDESGMPKERFSAEFPKEGPSILRIQQVVRGDSAAYFCASSPNEGGELFFGEGSRLTVL.

On this clonotype: This may stem from a read error, because a much larger clone lies one nucleotide away. J is TRBJ1-2 and V is TRBV5-4; D remains ambiguous. The V end lost 0 bases, the J end lost 2 bases, and 11 bases lay between the germline ends. Germline assignment: CDR1 SGHNT and CDR2 YYREEE (reference sequence). The CDR3 spans 15 residues. CDR3 amino acids: CASSLAAPGNYGYTF. CDR3 nucleotides: TGTGCCAGCAGCTTGGCGGCACCGGGGAACTATGGCTACACCTTC. Supplemented by reference TRBV5-4 and TRBJ1-2, the full variable domain reads ETGVTQSPTHLIKTRGQQVTLRCSSQSGHNTVSWYQQALGQGPQFIFQYYREEENGRGNFPPRFSGLQFPNYSSELNVNALELDDSALYLCASSLAAPGNYGYTFGSGTRLTVV.

This clonotype occurred many times. CDR3 nucleotide sequence: TGTGCCAGCAGCTTAGTTACAATAGACTACGAGCAGTACTTC. Encoded protein: CASSLVTIDYEQYF. The chain combines TRBV7-9 with TRBJ2-7; the D is unclear. The germline gives CDR1 SEHNR, CDR2 FQNEAQ (reference sequence). The CDR3 is made up of 14 amino acids. The germline V and J ends were trimmed by 1 base and 3 bases, with 10 bases remaining between them.

The rearrangement joins TRBV6-1 to TRBJ2-7; no reliable D call. V was clipped by 10 bases and J by 4 bases, with 17 bases between them. CDR1 MNHNS and CDR2 SASEGT come from the germline V gene. The CDR3 spans 13 residues. The CDR3 DNA reads TGTGCCATCCGGCCAGGTGGAATTTACGAGCAGTACTTC. It codes for CAIRPGGIYEQYF.

Remarks on this clonotype: Being one base from a much bigger clone, this may be a read error. The CDR3 does not end in the conserved phenylalanine or tryptophan, so this is likely a read error. The rearrangement uses TRBV28 and TRBJ2-7; unclear D gene. The germline gives CDR1 MDHEN, CDR2 SYDVKM. V gave up 8 bases and J gave up 4 bases, with 6 bases separating them. The CDR3 contains 10 residues. The CDR3 region has the DNA TGTGCCAGCGGAGTATACGAGCAGTACCTC. It specifies CASGVYEQYL.

CDR3 nucleotides: TGTGCCAGCAGCTTAGCGACCGGCGGGTACAATGAGCAGTTCTTC. Its translation: CASSLATGGYNEQFF. The gene calls are TRBV7-9 and TRBJ2-1, with D maybe TRBD2 (5 bases). Trimming stripped 0 bases from V and 4 bases from J, with 10 bases between. Looked up from germline, CDR1 is SEHNR and CDR2 is FQNEAQ (reference sequence). The CDR3 runs 15 residues. Drawing the rest from reference TRBV7-9 and TRBJ2-1, the complete variable domain is DTGVSQNPRHKITKRGQNVTFRCDPISEHNRLYWYRQTLGQGPEFLTYFQNEAQLEKSRLLSDRFSAERPKGSFSTLEIQRTEQGDSAMYLCASSLATGGYNEQFFGPGTRLTVL.

This clonotype was counted only a few times. This clone may be a read error of a much larger clone one base away. The V call is TRBV12-5, the J call TRBJ2-3; D is undetermined. Trimming removed 3 bases from V and 2 bases from J, with 6 bases in between. The germline CDR1 and CDR2 sequences are LGHNT and FRNRAP. The CDR3 loop spans 13 amino acids. The CDR3 region is CASGFGNTDTQYF. The CDR3, as DNA: TGTGCTAGTGGTTTCGGCAACACAGATACGCAGTATTTT. Drawing the rest from reference TRBV12-5 and TRBJ2-3, the complete variable domain is DARVTQTPRHKVTEMGQEVTMRCQPILGHNTVFWYRQTMMQGLELLAYFRNRAPLDDSGMPKDRFSAEMPDATLATLKIQPSEPRDSAVYFCASGFGNTDTQYFGPGTRLTVL.

To note about this clonotype: One end of the junction varies from germline; a read error may be responsible. The chain is built from TRBV7-3 and TRBJ1-4; D call uncertain. CDR1 SGHTA and CDR2 FQGTGA come from the germline V gene. The CDR3 covers 12 residues. The CDR3 protein is CACSFGWEKLFF. The CDR3 coding sequence is TGTGCCTGCAGCTTCGGCTGGGAAAAACTGTTTTTT.

This chain joins TRBV20-1 and TRBJ2-6, with 10 bases lining up with TRBD1. V trimming: 5 bases; J trimming: 2 bases; junction bases outside the gene matches: 6. CDR3 length: 16 residues. The germline CDR1 and CDR2 sequences are DFQATT and SNEGSKA (reference sequence). CDR3: CSAGDGQGAGANVLTF. The CDR3 DNA reads TGCAGTGCTGGGGACGGACAGGGGGCTGGGGCCAACGTCCTGACTTTC.

In this sample, this clonotype turned up many times. The chain combines TRBV11-3 with TRBJ2-2; TRBD2 aligns across 7 bases. The V gene's germline CDR1 is SGHNT and CDR2 YENEEA. V shed 2 bases, J shed 2 bases, and the junction held 8 bases outside the gene matches. This CDR3 has 17 amino acids. CDR3 residues: CASSLMGGTFNTGELFF. In DNA form, the CDR3 reads TGTGCCAGCAGCTTAATGGGGGGGACTTTTAACACCGGGGAGCTGTTTTTT.

Points on this clonotype: A clone one base away is much larger, so this may be a read error. The rearrangement uses TRBV12-3 or TRBV12-4 and TRBJ2-7; D is uncertain. This CDR3 is 12 amino acids long. The V end was cut by 3 bases, the J end by 4 bases, with 7 bases between. The CDR3 loop is CASSFILYEQYF. The CDR3 coding sequence is TGTGCCAGCAGTTTCATCCTTTACGAGCAGTACTTC.

The V gene is TRBV20-1, the J gene TRBJ1-6; a weak D match, TRBD1 (5 bases). The CDR3 totals 18 residues. Germline CDR1 DFQATT, CDR2 SNEGSKA (reference sequence). V lost 1 base to trimming and J lost 1 base, with 17 bases between them. The CDR3 is CSARAGLAGESYNSPLHF. Here the CDR3 DNA reads TGCAGTGCTAGAGCGGGACTAGCGGGGGAGTCCTATAATTCACCCCTCCACTTT.

In its sample, this clonotype was seen a few times. A read error is possible here, since a much larger clone lies one base away. A read error is likely, as this CDR3 ends without the conserved phenylalanine or tryptophan. V gene TRBV9 combines with J gene TRBJ2-1; D is perhaps TRBD2 (5 bases). In germline, CDR1 is SGDLS, CDR2 YYNGEE. The V end was cut by 0 bases, the J end by 7 bases, with 8 bases between. The CDR3 extends over 13 amino acids. The CDR3 region has the DNA TGTGCCAGCAGCGTAGGGACTCGGAATGAGCAGTTCTCC. This encodes CASSVGTRNEQFS.

The rearrangement uses TRBV6-6 and TRBJ1-1, with no clear D. CDR1 is MNHNY, CDR2 SVGAGI, per germline (reference sequence). Trimming removed 7 bases from V and 0 bases from J, with 9 bases in between. The CDR3 consists of 13 residues. CDR3 region: CASNPLMNTEAFF. The CDR3 DNA is TGTGCCAGCAACCCCCTTATGAACACTGAAGCTTTCTTT.

Of note for this clonotype: Just one base apart from a much larger clone, this may be a read error. The chain couples TRBV12-3 or TRBV12-4 to TRBJ2-1; D is uncertain. Trimming removed 3 bases from V and 9 bases from J, with 12 bases in between. The CDR3 loop spans 13 amino acids. CDR3 bases: TGTGCCAGCAGTTTCTTGAATTCGGTTGAGCAGTTCTTC. Translating gives CASSFLNSVEQFF.

About this clonotype itself: This clone may be a read error of a much larger clone one base away. The CDR3 does not end in the conserved phenylalanine or tryptophan, so this is likely a read error. This chain links TRBV6-5 with TRBJ2-7; a possible D gene is TRBD1 (6 bases). The germline CDR1 and CDR2 sequences are MNHEY and SVGAGI. There are 13 residues in the CDR3. V lost 2 bases and J 6 bases, leaving 11 bases between the germline ends. This CDR3 is CASSYATGLEQYL. The CDR3 nucleotides are TGTGCCAGCAGTTACGCGACAGGCCTCGAGCAGTACCTC.

This clonotype was observed many times. The chain couples TRBV4-1 to TRBJ2-1, with TRBD1 matching over 10 bases. This CDR3 contains 16 residues. Trimming took 4 bases from V and 12 from J; bases not matched to a gene: 15. Looked up from germline, CDR1 is MGHRA and CDR2 is YSYEKL. The CDR3 spells CASSLQPGQGLEGQFF. CDR3 coding DNA: TGCGCCAGCAGCCTACAACCGGGACAGGGGCTCGAAGGGCAGTTCTTC.

The gene calls are TRBV9 and TRBJ2-3; D may be TRBD1 or TRBD2 (5 bases each). Trimming pared 3 bases from V and 11 bases from J, leaving 22 bases between. Germline CDR1 and CDR2: SGDLS and YYNGEE. The CDR3 runs to 15 residues. The CDR3 DNA reads TGTGCCAGCAGCGCCGGGACGAGCTCCTACAATGAGCAGTATTTT. Protein product: CASSAGTSSYNEQYF.